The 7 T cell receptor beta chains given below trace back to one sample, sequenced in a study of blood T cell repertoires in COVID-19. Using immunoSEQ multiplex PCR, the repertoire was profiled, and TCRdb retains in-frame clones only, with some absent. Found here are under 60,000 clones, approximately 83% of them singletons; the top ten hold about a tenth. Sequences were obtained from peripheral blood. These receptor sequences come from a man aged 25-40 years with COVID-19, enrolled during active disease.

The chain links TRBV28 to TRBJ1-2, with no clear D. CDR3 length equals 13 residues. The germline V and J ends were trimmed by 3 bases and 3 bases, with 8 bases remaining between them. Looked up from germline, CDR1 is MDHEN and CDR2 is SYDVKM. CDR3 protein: CASSLWPHYGYTF. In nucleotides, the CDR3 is TGTGCCAGCAGTTTGTGGCCGCACTATGGCTACACCTTC.

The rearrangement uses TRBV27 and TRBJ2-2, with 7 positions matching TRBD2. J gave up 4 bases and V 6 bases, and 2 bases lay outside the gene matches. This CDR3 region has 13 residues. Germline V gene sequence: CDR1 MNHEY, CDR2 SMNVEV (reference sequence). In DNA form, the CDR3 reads TGTGCCAGCAGGCCGGGGGGCACCGGGGAGCTGTTTTTT. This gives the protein CASRPGGTGELFF.

The CDR3 sequence is CASSHGQAGSYNEQFF. Written as DNA, the CDR3 is TGCGCCAGCAGCCATGGACAGGCTGGCTCCTACAATGAGCAGTTCTTC. The rearrangement joins TRBV4-3 to TRBJ2-1; 7 bases fit TRBD1. V lost 3 bases to trimming and J lost 0 bases; unmatched junction nucleotides: 5. This CDR3 is built from 16 residues. The V gene's germline CDR1 is LGHNA and CDR2 YSLEER.

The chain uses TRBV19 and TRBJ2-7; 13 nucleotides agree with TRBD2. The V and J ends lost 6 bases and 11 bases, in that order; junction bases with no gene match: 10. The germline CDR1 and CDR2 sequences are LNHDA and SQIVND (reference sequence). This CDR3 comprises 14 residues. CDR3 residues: CASRTSGTSGKEYF. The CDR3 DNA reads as TGTGCCAGTAGGACAAGCGGGACTAGCGGGAAGGAGTACTTC.

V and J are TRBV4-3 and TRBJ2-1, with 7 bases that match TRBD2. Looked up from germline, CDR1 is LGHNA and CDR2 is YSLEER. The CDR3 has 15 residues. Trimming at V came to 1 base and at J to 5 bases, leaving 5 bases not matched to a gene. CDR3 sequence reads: CASSQGGLGDNEQFF. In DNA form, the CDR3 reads TGCGCCAGCAGCCAAGGTGGACTAGGGGACAATGAGCAGTTCTTC.

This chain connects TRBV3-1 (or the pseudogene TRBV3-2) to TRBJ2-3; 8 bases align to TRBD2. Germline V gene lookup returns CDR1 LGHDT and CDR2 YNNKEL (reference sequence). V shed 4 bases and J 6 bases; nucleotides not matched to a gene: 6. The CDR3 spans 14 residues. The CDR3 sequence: CASSLAGQGDTQYF. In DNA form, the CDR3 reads TGTGCCAGCAGCCTAGCGGGACAAGGGGATACGCAGTATTTT.

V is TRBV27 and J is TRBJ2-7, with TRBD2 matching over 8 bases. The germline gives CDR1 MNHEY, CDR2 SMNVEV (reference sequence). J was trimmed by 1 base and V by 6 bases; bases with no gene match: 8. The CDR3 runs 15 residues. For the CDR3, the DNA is TGTGCCAGCAGCAAAGGAGCGGGGGCGTCCTACGAGCAGTACTTC. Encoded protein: CASSKGAGASYEQYF.